The TCR beta chain described here comes from a study of regulatory T cells in long-lasting Graves disease. Study findings and constraints: TRBV28, TRBJ1-2 and TRBJ2-5 emerged as the favored segments in persistent disease.

This clonotype occurred many times. Antigen: not known. The time point is: newly diagnosed GD, antithyroid drugs for less than 3 months. Researchers made the TCR library from RNA that was extracted from PBMCs. The V gene's germline CDR1 is MNHNS and CDR2 SASEGT. CDR3 length equals 14 residues. The germline V and J ends were trimmed by 6 bases and 4 bases, with 14 bases remaining between them. To make TCR beta libraries, researchers used iRepertoire HTBI primers and Arm-PCR of CDR3 regions. TCRdb passed the multiplex PCR reads through MiXCR, listing each CDR3 protein once. In the table there are roughly 530,000 distinct CDR3 sequences, about 16% of which are singletons. The sample also formed part of further work on T cells in Graves' hyperthyroidism and ophthalmopathy.

The sample consisted of peripheral blood mononuclear cells (PBMCs), taken at new diagnosis, from a patient treated with antithyroid drugs. This TCR was recovered from a woman aged 35-60 years with Graves disease. The chain is built from TRBV6-1 and TRBJ2-3, with no clear D. CDR3 sequence reads: CASSGAPDADTQYF. The CDR3 coding sequence is TGTGCCAGCAGCGGCGCCCCGGACGCAGATACGCAGTATTTT.